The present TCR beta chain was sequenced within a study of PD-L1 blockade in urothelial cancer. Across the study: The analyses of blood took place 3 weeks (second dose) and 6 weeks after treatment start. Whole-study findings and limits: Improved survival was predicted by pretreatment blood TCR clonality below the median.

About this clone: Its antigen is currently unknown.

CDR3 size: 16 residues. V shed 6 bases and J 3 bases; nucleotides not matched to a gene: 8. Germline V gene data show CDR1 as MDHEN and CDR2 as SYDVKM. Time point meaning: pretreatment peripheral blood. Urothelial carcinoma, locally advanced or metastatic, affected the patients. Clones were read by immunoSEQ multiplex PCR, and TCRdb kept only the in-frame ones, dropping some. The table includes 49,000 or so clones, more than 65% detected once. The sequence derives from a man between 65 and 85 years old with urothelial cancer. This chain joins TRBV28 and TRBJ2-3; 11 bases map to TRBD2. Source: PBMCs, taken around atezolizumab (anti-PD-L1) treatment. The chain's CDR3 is CASSPPTSGRTDTQYF. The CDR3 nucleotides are TGTGCCAGCAGCCCCCCCACTAGCGGGAGAACAGATACGCAGTATTTT.